This T cell receptor (beta chain) was recovered during a study of T cell responses to AZD1222 COVID-19 vaccine. General study points: Spike regions recognized by vaccine-associated CD4 TCRs spanned the protein, led by 160-218 and 743-854. Scientists sampled the repertoires only once the peak T cell response had passed.

Germline loops: CDR1 SGHDT, CDR2 YYEEEE. V was trimmed by 2 bases and J by 7 bases, leaving 6 bases between them. CDR3 length: 11 residues. Produced via immunoSEQ multiplex PCR; TCRdb's table is partial and in-frame only. This table has roughly 200,000 clones, approximately 95% appearing once. Comments on this clone: Its antigen remains unidentified.

This material consisted of peripheral blood, taken 28 days after the second dose of the MenACWY control vaccine. This TCR was recovered from an adult who received the MenACWY meningococcal vaccine as a control. This sequence joins TRBV5-6 and TRBJ1-1; no definite D call. CDR3 coding DNA: TGTGCCAGCAGCTTAGGCCGTGAAGCTTTCTTT. It encodes CASSLGREAFF.